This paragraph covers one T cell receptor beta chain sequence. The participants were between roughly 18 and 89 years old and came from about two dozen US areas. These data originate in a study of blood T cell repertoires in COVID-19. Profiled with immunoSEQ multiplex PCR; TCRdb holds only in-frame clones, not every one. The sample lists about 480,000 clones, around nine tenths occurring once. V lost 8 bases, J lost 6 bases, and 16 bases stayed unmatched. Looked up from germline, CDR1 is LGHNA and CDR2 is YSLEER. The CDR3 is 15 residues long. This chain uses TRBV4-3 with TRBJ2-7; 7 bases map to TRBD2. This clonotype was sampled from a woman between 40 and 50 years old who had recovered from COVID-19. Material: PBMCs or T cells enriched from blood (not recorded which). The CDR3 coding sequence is TGCGCCAGCGCCAACTTTGCAGGACTAGGTAGCGAGCAGTACTTC. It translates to CASANFAGLGSEQYF.